This T cell receptor (beta chain) was profiled in a study of radiation and T cells in renal cell carcinoma (TCRdb year 2020). Notes on the research overall: In total, 50 to 55 samples underwent TCR beta sequencing: some 26 tumors plus 27 peripheral blood samples. The final blood draw took place at 4 weeks after radiation, the same time as nephrectomy. In the 40 to 55 samples combined, some 4 million unique CDR3 nucleotide sequences were found, encoding about 3 million unique CDR3 amino acid sequences. The investigation overall reported the following: Blood repertoire dynamics were not followed beyond 4 weeks after treatment. Top tumor clonotypes rose in blood from baseline to 2 weeks post-radiation, then contracted by 4 weeks, suggesting transient expansion of tumor-resident clones. Because no pretreatment tumor biopsies were available, whether clonotypes were present in the tumor at baseline could not be determined. Because the trial had a single-armed design, the trial could not examine how radiation dose or scheduling affected the TCR repertoire.

TCR beta libraries were generated from genomic DNA with the immunoSEQ kit, following the manufacturer's recommendations. Library preparation used a first multiplex PCR with proprietary primers, then a second PCR adding unique barcodes, with bead cleanups after each round. Each sample batch included a kit-provided positive control reaction and a negative control reaction. The final libraries were assessed on an Agilent 4200 TapeStation D1000 ScreenTape, pooled by volume, and quantified by qPCR. Sequencing ran on an Illumina NextSeq500 with a MidOutput 150-cycle cartridge, using 156 Read1 and 15 Index1 cycles with kit custom primers. The pooled library was loaded at roughly 1 pM with around 20% PhiX control spiked in. The original methods were these. Vendor-processed data were analyzed in R, with a clonotype defined as all T cells sharing the same CDR3 nucleotide sequence. In the clone abundance analyses, frequencies were normalized to the 10,000 most abundant clones in each sample. Before analysis, public T cell clones were removed, and these numbered fewer than six per sample on average. A difference in abundance of at least 32-fold between compartments was used to define tumor-enriched and baseline blood-enriched clonotypes. A beta-binomial differential abundance model was used to identify clonotypes that were expanded or contracted between blood time points. Tumor-blood repertoire similarity was measured with the Baroni-Urbani and Buser coefficient, and groups were compared using two-tailed Wilcoxon tests in R. This is the immuneACCESS table as TCRdb keeps it, with only in-frame sequences that have V and J called. A part of the clones is gone; compared with another copy, unresolved V genes explain less than half, and the rest is unexplained. V, J and clone size were drawn from that table, and D and trimming were deduced from the DNA. Counted in this sample were 90,000 to 100,000 clones; approximately 82% of them appeared once. Approximately 7.7% of the sample comes from the top ten.

As regards this clone: Its cognate antigen has yet to be identified. Within one base of it there is no much larger clone, and no base qualities were kept.

CDR1 and CDR2 (MNHEY, SMNVEV) derive from the germline V gene (reference sequence). Reading from cysteine to phenylalanine, the CDR3 counts 15 amino acids. Only the CDR3 region is kept as DNA, spanning 45 bases read in frame from base 1. A distance of 18 bases separates the germline ends of V and J, which lose 4 bases and 5 bases respectively. The meaning of the sample's time point label: blood 4 weeks post-SBRT, at nephrectomy. The treatment or condition label, read with the paper, signifies: 15 Gy SBRT to primary tumor, nephrectomy 4 weeks later. Samples were obtained from a clinical trial, in which 15 Gy stereotactic body radiation therapy was delivered to primary renal cell carcinomas and nephrectomy was performed 4 weeks later. To follow tumor-enriched clonotypes, serial peripheral blood was collected from radiation-treated patients at baseline and at 2 weeks and 4 weeks after SBRT. Every patient's renal cell carcinoma showed clear cell pathology. The QIAamp DNA Blood Mini Kit (Qiagen) was used to prepare genomic DNA for TCR sequencing. The analyses included just those samples that passed every quality control check.

The chain is made from TRBV27 and TRBJ2-7; a tentative D match to TRBD1 spans 5 bases. The starting material was blood, obtained from a patient whose treatment included radiotherapy and nephrectomy. The TCR was taken from a man between 60 and 75 years old with renal cell carcinoma. CDR3 region: CASSSKTRVDDEQYF. The nucleotide sequence is given as TGTGCCAGCAGTTCCAAGACCAGGGTTGACGACGAGCAGTACTTC.